The rows below give T cell receptor beta chains drawn from one sample of a study of blood T cell repertoires in COVID-19. Sequenced by immunoSEQ multiplex PCR; TCRdb stores in-frame clones only, minus some. The table includes more than 300,000 clones, around 90% detected once. Sequencing was done on a sample of PBMCs or T cells enriched from blood (not recorded which). These receptors were collected from a woman younger than 35 who had recovered from COVID-19. CDR3s include the opening cysteine and the closing phenylalanine or tryptophan.

TRBV20-1,CSARAFEVYHF
TRBV24-1,CATSDADYGYTF
TRBV5-4,CASEDRGGTKGTEAFF
TRBV7-2,CASSLSRYEQYF
TRBV9,CASSPPQILGSTEAFF
TRBV7-9,CASSHPPSGGSYNEQFF
TRBV10-1,CASRPTGDQPQHF
TRBV5-1,CASSSQEQAPNEKLFF
TRBV18,CASSPTDRYNSPLHF
TRBV27,CASSLRSYNEQFF
TRBV5-1,CASSSDQTNTGELFF
TRBV5-4,CASSLWRGVTSNTGELFF
TRBV5-1,CASSLLSGGPSYEQYF
TRBV7-2,CASSLETGGKGTQYF
TRBV19,CASNLVVGGLSNQPQHF
TRBV5-1,CASSYSGRGSYNEQFF
TRBV6-5,CASSFRTDKTNYGYTF
TRBV30,CARTDDTNYGYTF
TRBV3-1/TRBV3-2,CASSQQLAGSIFEQYF
TRBV9,CASSPVEVLVGNTIYF
TRBV7-6,CASSLIFIGTGVAYEQFF
TRBV24-1,CATSRGTYNFSGNTIYF
TRBV14,CASSPWMGVVYNEQFF
TRBV27,CASSPRQGAYEQYF
TRBV27,CASSLLQGPYEQYF
TRBV10-3,CAISKTMDRGEGYTF
TRBV30,CAWSHGRQGSTDTQYF
TRBV9,CASRPEGLTGELFF
TRBV28,CASSLDTNYGYTF
TRBV27,CASSFFGQPQHF
TRBV18,CASSPSWTGGATGANVLTF
TRBV5-4,CASSLSGENTEAFF
TRBV28,CASSLGGGETQYF
TRBV7-9,CASSFPGGAEFF
TRBV7-9,CASSLEGQTYNEQFF